One sample yielded the 3 T cell receptor beta chains listed below, sequenced in a study of CD8+ T cells in alopecia areata. TCR sequencing used cDNA made by reverse transcription of extracted RNA. Generated by immunoSEQ multiplex PCR, the TCRdb table keeps only in-frame clones and is missing some. The table shows 200,000 to 250,000 clones, with about 61% occurring only once. Specimen: CD8+ T cells sorted from blood. All receptors derive from a human donor in good health.

The chain carries TRBV2 and TRBJ2-7; 9 bases match TRBD2. Germline assignment: CDR1 SNHLY and CDR2 FYNNEI. The trim removed 6 bases at V and 4 bases at J, leaving 10 bases unmatched. The CDR3 spans 15 residues. CDR3 coding DNA: TGTGCCAGCAGCGGAAGCGGGGGGCGTTCTTACGAGCAGTACTTC. Translated: CASSGSGGRSYEQYF. The full variable domain, in which reference TRBV2 and TRBJ2-7 provide the parts outside the CDR3, is EPEVTQTPSHQVTQMGQEVILRCVPISNHLYFYWYRQILGQKVEFLVSFYNNEISEKSEIFDDQFSVERPDGSNFTLKIRSTKLEDSAMYFCASSGSGGRSYEQYFGPGTRLTVT.

Concerning this clone: The junction does not match germline at one end; this may be a read error. The rearrangement links TRBV5-1 to TRBJ2-7; D possibly corresponds to TRBD1 (5 bases). Germline CDR1 and CDR2: SGHRS and YFSETQ. The CDR3 spans 11 residues. The CDR3 DNA follows: TGCGCCGGCAGGGTTTACTACGAGCAGTACTTC. It codes for CAGRVYYEQYF.

This clone was found a few times. The chain employs TRBV5-4 and TRBJ2-2; 11 nucleotides align to TRBD2. Germline loops: CDR1 SGHNT, CDR2 YYREEE (reference sequence). The CDR3 runs to 14 residues. V lost 4 bases and J lost 6; bases outside the gene matches: 2. CDR3 loop: CASSVSGGAGELFF. The CDR3 bases are TGTGCCAGCAGCGTTAGCGGGGGGGCCGGGGAGCTGTTTTTT.